The 19 T cell receptor beta chains given below trace back to one sample, sequenced in a study of glioma-infiltrating T cells after dendritic cell vaccination (dated by TCRdb to about 2016). Library creation used the immunoSEQ multiplex PCR assay. Sourced from immuneACCESS, this table was stored by TCRdb with only in-frame sequences that have V and J called. A share of the clones is absent; for the studies checked, an unresolved V gene accounts for under half, and the remainder has no known explanation. The sample records some 110,000 clones, 90% of which are singletons. In total, the top ten clones hold roughly 2.5% of the sample. The time point label, as the study defines it: after dendritic cell vaccination, including at tumor progression/relapse. The specimen comprised blood, sampled after dendritic cell vaccination. The origin of the receptors is a human donor with glioblastoma.

This chain uses TRBV10-2 with TRBJ2-7; tentative D call: TRBD1 (6 bases). CDR3 length: 11 residues. V was trimmed by 6 bases and J by 6 bases, leaving 9 bases between them. In germline, CDR1 is WSHSY, CDR2 SAAADI. CDR3 amino acids: CASSEGGEQYF. CDR3 nucleotides: TGCGCCAGCAGCGAAGGGGGCGAGCAGTACTTC.

The chain carries TRBV6-5 and TRBJ1-3; maybe TRBD1 (6 bases). Trimming shortened V by 6 bases and J by 1 base, and 13 bases separated the two germline ends. Germline V gene sequence: CDR1 MNHEY, CDR2 SVGAGI. This CDR3 has 15 residues. The CDR3 DNA reads as TGTGCCAGCAGCAGGAATACAGGGTCTGGAAACACCATATATTTT. Amino acids: CASSRNTGSGNTIYF.

The chain couples TRBV19 to TRBJ2-1; a possible D gene is TRBD2 (6 bases). This CDR3 contains 16 residues. Germline V gene sequence: CDR1 LNHDA, CDR2 SQIVND (reference sequence). Trimming took off 1 base at V and 1 base at J, with 11 bases between the two ends. CDR3 region: CASSIAGAGSYNEQFF. The DNA for the CDR3 is TGTGCCAGTAGTATAGCGGGAGCGGGTTCCTACAATGAGCAGTTCTTC.

The chain links TRBV18 to TRBJ2-2, with 10 positions matching TRBD1. Looked up from germline, CDR1 is KGHSH and CDR2 is LQKENI. Trimming removed 0 bases from V and 1 base from J; junction bases left unmatched: 5. The CDR3 is 18 residues long. CDR3 nucleotides: TGTGCCAGCTCACCACCGACAGGGGGCCCCCGGAACACCGGGGAGCTGTTTTTT. This sequence encodes CASSPPTGGPRNTGELFF.

The CDR3 sequence is CASLSGWSDTQYF. DNA of the CDR3: TGTGCCAGCCTATCAGGGTGGTCAGATACGCAGTATTTT. The chain recombines TRBV2 with TRBJ2-3, with D maybe TRBD1 (5 bases). Germline CDR1 is SNHLY and CDR2 is FYNNEI. V was clipped by 8 bases and J by 4 bases, with 13 bases between them. This CDR3 contains 13 residues.

The chain employs TRBV7-2 and TRBJ2-1; TRBD2 agrees at 13 bases. CDR1 and CDR2 (germline): SGHTA, FQGNSA. The CDR3 is made up of 18 amino acids. J was trimmed by 7 bases and V by 4 bases; bases with no gene match: 13. The CDR3 loop reads CASSSWIGTSGDVNEQFF. CDR3 DNA sequence: TGTGCCAGCAGCTCCTGGATCGGGACTAGCGGGGATGTTAATGAGCAGTTCTTC. The full variable domain, completed using reference TRBV7-2 and TRBJ2-1, is GAGVSQSPSNKVTEKGKDVELRCDPISGHTALYWYRQSLGQGLEFLIYFQGNSAPDKSGLPSDRFSAERTGGSVSTLTIQRTQQEDSAVYLCASSSWIGTSGDVNEQFFGPGTRLTVL.

The CDR3 reads CASSSWTSGGDTQYF. The CDR3 DNA follows: TGCGCCAGCAGCTCGTGGACTAGCGGGGGTGATACGCAGTATTTT. This chain uses TRBV5-1 with TRBJ2-3, with TRBD2 matching over 13 bases. The CDR3 extends over 15 amino acids. CDR1 is SGHRS, CDR2 YFSETQ, per germline. V shed 3 bases, J shed 6 bases, and the junction held 4 bases outside the gene matches.

This clone was found once. This chain joins TRBV4-2 and TRBJ1-4; TRBD1 is a possible D gene (6 bases). CDR1 is LGHNA, CDR2 YNFKEQ, per germline. Trimming took 0 bases from V and 7 from J, leaving 12 bases between them. This CDR3 has 15 amino acids. CDR3 sequence: CASSQDGGRGEKLFF. The CDR3 DNA is TGTGCCAGCAGCCAAGACGGGGGGCGAGGTGAAAAACTGTTTTTT.

This sequence joins TRBV6-6 and TRBJ2-1; D is ambiguous. Germline values: CDR1 MNHNY, CDR2 SVGAGI (reference sequence). The CDR3 totals 14 residues. The ends were cut back, 2 bases at V and 5 bases at J, with 10 bases in the middle. CDR3 nucleotides: TGTGCCAGCAGTTACCGTCTAGGAAACAATGAGCAGTTCTTC. Translating it yields CASSYRLGNNEQFF.

The rearrangement joins TRBV19 to TRBJ2-5; TRBD2 matches at 10 bases. CDR1 and CDR2 from the germline V gene are LNHDA and SQIVND (reference sequence). The CDR3 covers 16 residues. V trimming: 5 bases; J trimming: 7 bases; junction bases outside the gene matches: 13. CDR3 amino acids: CASSFGLAGAPGTQYF. CDR3 in DNA: TGTGCCAGTAGTTTTGGGCTAGCGGGAGCCCCAGGGACCCAGTACTTC.

The chain couples TRBV2 to TRBJ2-7, with 8 bases that match TRBD1. Trimming cost V 5 bases and J 2 bases; bases outside gene matches: 8. The CDR3 covers 15 residues. Per the germline V gene, CDR1 is SNHLY and CDR2 is FYNNEI. DNA for the CDR3: TGTGCCAGCAGTTACTTTCAGGGGGCTACCTACGAGCAGTACTTC. Encoded protein: CASSYFQGATYEQYF.

The chain is built from TRBV30 and TRBJ1-4; 8 nucleotides align to TRBD1. CDR3 length: 16 amino acids. The V and J ends lost 5 bases and 2 bases, in that order; junction bases with no gene match: 10. Germline V gene sequence: CDR1 GTSNPN, CDR2 SVGIG (reference sequence). CDR3 loop: CAWGPGGLVTNEKLFF. The DNA for the CDR3 is TGTGCCTGGGGCCCAGGGGGCTTAGTGACTAATGAAAAACTGTTTTTT.

This clone was picked up one time. The chain employs TRBV27 and TRBJ2-5, with D maybe TRBD2 (5 bases). In germline, CDR1 is MNHEY, CDR2 SMNVEV (reference sequence). The CDR3 totals 14 residues. Trimming removed 5 bases from V and 2 bases from J, with 12 bases in between. The CDR3 DNA is TGTGCCAGCAGTAAGGCCCGGGGACAAGAGACCCAGTACTTC. This gives the protein CASSKARGQETQYF.

The chain combines TRBV7-3 with TRBJ2-3; 7 nucleotides agree with TRBD2. The CDR3 spans 15 residues. Trimming took 2 bases from V and 1 from J; bases not matched to a gene: 3. Germline lookup yields CDR1 SGHTA and CDR2 FQGTGA. This chain's CDR3 is CASSLYAGGTDTQYF. CDR3 coding DNA: TGTGCCAGCAGCTTATATGCGGGGGGCACAGATACGCAGTATTTT.

The CDR3: CAWSSGAFTGELFF. In DNA, the CDR3 is TGTGCCTGGAGTTCAGGGGCCTTTACCGGGGAGCTGTTTTTT. The chain couples TRBV30 to TRBJ2-2; D is possibly TRBD1 (6 bases). Germline loops: CDR1 GTSNPN, CDR2 SVGIG (reference sequence). CDR3 length: 14 amino acids. The germline V and J ends were trimmed by 2 bases and 5 bases, with 12 bases remaining between them.

The gene calls are TRBV7-9 and TRBJ1-5, with D maybe TRBD1 (5 bases). The CDR3 consists of 17 residues. V lost 5 bases, J lost 0 bases, and 17 bases lay in between. Germline V gives CDR1 SEHNR, CDR2 FQNEAQ (reference sequence). For the CDR3, the DNA is TGTGCCAGCAGCCCGGGGGGGGATCCTAATAGCAATCAGCCCCAGCATTTT. Translated, it gives CASSPGGDPNSNQPQHF.

The V and J genes are TRBV6-5 and TRBJ2-5; the match to TRBD1 covers 10 bases. V trimming: 4 bases; J trimming: 4 bases; junction bases outside the gene matches: 3. CDR1 is MNHEY and CDR2 is SVGAGI in the germline V gene. The CDR3 consists of 14 residues. CDR3 residues: CASSWDRGRETQYF. DNA of the CDR3: TGTGCCAGCAGTTGGGACAGGGGCCGAGAGACCCAGTACTTC.

The rearrangement joins TRBV6-1 to TRBJ1-1; D not certain. In germline, CDR1 is MNHNS, CDR2 SASEGT. CDR3 length: 13 amino acids. The V end lost 7 bases, the J end lost 2 bases, and 11 bases lay between the germline ends. CDR3 loop: CASMGVFNTEAFF. DNA of the CDR3: TGTGCCAGCATGGGAGTTTTTAACACTGAAGCTTTCTTT.

This sequence joins TRBV2 and TRBJ2-7; 10 bases are a match to TRBD1. Germline V CDR1 and CDR2: SNHLY, FYNNEI. The V gene end was trimmed by 6 bases and the J gene end by 5 bases; junction bases not matched to a gene: 7. This CDR3 is 14 amino acids long. The CDR3, as DNA: TGTGCCAGCAGCCCCGGGACAGGGGCCAACGAGCAGTACTTC. Its translation: CASSPGTGANEQYF. The full variable domain, its missing parts supplied by reference TRBV2 and TRBJ2-7, is EPEVTQTPSHQVTQMGQEVILRCVPISNHLYFYWYRQILGQKVEFLVSFYNNEISEKSEIFDDQFSVERPDGSNFTLKIRSTKLEDSAMYFCASSPGTGANEQYFGPGTRLTVT.